These 3 T cell receptor beta chains share one sample of origin, sequenced in a study of cytomegalovirus exposure and HLA in healthy donors. PCR primers comprised 60 Vbeta and 13 Jbeta primers. Produced via immunoSEQ multiplex PCR; TCRdb's table is partial and in-frame only. This sample carries about 160,000 clones, roughly 80% of them seen once, and the ten largest clones take around 3.4%. Sequencing used PBMCs. These receptors were taken from a man in his thirties or forties in good health and CMV-seropositive.

The gene calls are TRBV5-6 and TRBJ2-1; 7 bases are shared with TRBD1. Germline values: CDR1 SGHDT, CDR2 YYEEEE. The CDR3 has 15 amino acids. J was trimmed by 3 bases and V by 3 bases; bases with no gene match: 6. CDR3 sequence: CASSYYRDSYNEQFF. The CDR3 DNA reads as TGTGCCAGCAGCTACTACCGGGACAGCTACAATGAGCAGTTCTTC.

For the CDR3, the DNA is TGCAGCGTTGAAGATACAGGGGGAATCATGAATGAGCAGTTCTTC. Translating it yields CSVEDTGGIMNEQFF. The chain couples TRBV29-1 to TRBJ2-1, with 8 bases lining up with TRBD1. From germline, CDR1 is SQVTM and CDR2 ANQGSEA. After removal of 0 bases from V and 7 bases from J, the junction contained 8 bases not matched to a gene. The CDR3 is made up of 15 amino acids.

The chain combines TRBV4-1 with TRBJ1-1, with TRBD1 matching 9 bases. Germline loops: CDR1 MGHRA, CDR2 YSYEKL. This CDR3 is built from 18 residues. Losses at the gene ends were 4 bases for V and 1 base for J; bases not matched to a gene: 13. In nucleotides, the CDR3 is TGCGCCAGCAGCCCCACCGGGACAGGGCCAATCTCGAACACTGAAGCTTTCTTT. It translates to CASSPTGTGPISNTEAFF.